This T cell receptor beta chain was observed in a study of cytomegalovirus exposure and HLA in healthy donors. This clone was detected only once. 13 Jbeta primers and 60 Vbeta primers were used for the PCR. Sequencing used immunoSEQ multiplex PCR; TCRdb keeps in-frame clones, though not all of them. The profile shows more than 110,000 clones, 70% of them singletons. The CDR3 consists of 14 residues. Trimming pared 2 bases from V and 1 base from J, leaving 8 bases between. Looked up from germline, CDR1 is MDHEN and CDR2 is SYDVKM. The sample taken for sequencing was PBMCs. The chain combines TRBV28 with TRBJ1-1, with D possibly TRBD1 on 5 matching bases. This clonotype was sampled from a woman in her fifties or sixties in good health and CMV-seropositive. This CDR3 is CASSLIGQNTEAFF. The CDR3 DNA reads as TGTGCCAGCAGTTTAATTGGACAGAACACTGAAGCTTTCTTT.